This T cell receptor (beta chain) is drawn from a study of blood T cell repertoires in COVID-19. Across the study: Specimens from acute and convalescent COVID-19 originated in the United States, Italy and Spain. Nucleic acid was either cDNA or gDNA, and it came from T cells, B-cell-depleted T cells, or PBMCs.

Study processing details: Researchers report that nucleated cell counts were estimated from reference gene primer amplification. Assay: immunoSEQ multiplex PCR; the TCRdb copy retains only in-frame clones and omits some. Clone size and V and J calls were adopted from that table, with D and trimming inferred from the DNA. The top ten hold roughly 7.8% of the sample, which has over 300,000 clones, over 75% seen once. The CDR3 is 16 residues long. Trimming removed 3 bases from V and 1 base from J; junction bases left unmatched: 5. The germline V gene encodes CDR1 SGHTA and CDR2 FQGTGA. Sequencing used peripheral blood. The source of this sequence is a human donor in a cohort sampled during active COVID-19. This chain links TRBV7-3 with TRBJ2-2, with 7 bases that match TRBD2. CDR3 sequence: CASSFQGGGNTGELFF. CDR3 DNA: TGTGCCAGCAGCTTTCAGGGCGGGGGGAACACCGGGGAGCTGTTTTTT.